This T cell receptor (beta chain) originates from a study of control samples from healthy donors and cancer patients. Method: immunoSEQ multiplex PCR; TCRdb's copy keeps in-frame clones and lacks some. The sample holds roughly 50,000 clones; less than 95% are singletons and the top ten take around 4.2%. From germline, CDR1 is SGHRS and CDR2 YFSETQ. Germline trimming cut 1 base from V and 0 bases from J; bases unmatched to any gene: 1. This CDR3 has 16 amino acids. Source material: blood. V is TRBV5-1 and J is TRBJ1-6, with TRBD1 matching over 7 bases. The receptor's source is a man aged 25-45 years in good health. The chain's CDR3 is CASSLPGGSYNSPLHF. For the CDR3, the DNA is TGCGCCAGCAGCTTGCCAGGGGGCTCCTATAATTCACCCCTCCACTTT.